The rows below give T cell receptor beta chains drawn from one sample of a study of T and B cells in COVID-19 patients. Using its own MiXCR run on the multiplex PCR reads, TCRdb lists one record per CDR3 protein. This sample has about 3,200 distinct CDR3 sequences, with roughly 23% found just once. The sequencing sample was made of blood. The source is a human donor with active COVID-19. CDR3s include the opening cysteine and the closing phenylalanine or tryptophan. The D gene is left open where the match is weak. Expanded clones get a size class; other rows say once, few or many, or leave the size out.

D gene: NA
J gene: TRBJ1-2
V gene: TRBV19
clone size: medium-sized
CDR3 protein: CATADRRLGYTF
CDR3 DNA: TGTGCCACCGCAGACAGGCGCTTAGGCTACACCTTC

D gene: NA
J gene: TRBJ2-5
V gene: TRBV19
clone size: large
CDR3 protein: CASSNWEETQYF
CDR3 DNA: TGTGCCAGTAGTAACTGGGAAGAGACCCAGTACTTC

D gene: NA
J gene: TRBJ1-2
V gene: TRBV6-6
clone size: medium-sized
CDR3 protein: CASSYGTGDLVYGYTF
CDR3 DNA: TGTGCCAGCAGTTACGGAACGGGAGATCTAGTCTATGGCTACACCTTC

D gene: TRBD1
J gene: TRBJ1-2
V gene: TRBV4-3
clone size: NA
CDR3 protein: CASSQVGQGAQEAGYTF
CDR3 DNA: TGCGCCAGCAGCCAAGTCGGACAGGGGGCGCAGGAGGCTGGCTACACCTTC

D gene: NA
J gene: TRBJ1-1
V gene: TRBV6-5
clone size: NA
CDR3 protein: CASRKQGGPEAFF
CDR3 DNA: TGTGCCAGCAGGAAACAGGGCGGCCCTGAAGCTTTCTTT

D gene: TRBD2
J gene: TRBJ2-1
V gene: TRBV7-9
clone size: few
CDR3 protein: CASSLARAGGWNEQFF
CDR3 DNA: TGTGCCAGCAGCTTAGCTCGTGCGGGAGGGTGGAATGAGCAGTTCTTC

D gene: NA
J gene: TRBJ2-3
V gene: TRBV28
clone size: few
CDR3 protein: CASSLLGGSTDTQYF
CDR3 DNA: TGTGCCAGCAGTTTATTGGGCGGGAGCACAGATACGCAGTATTTT

D gene: NA
J gene: TRBJ1-1
V gene: TRBV7-9
clone size: NA
CDR3 protein: CATMGGWNTEAFF
CDR3 DNA: TGTGCCACAATGGGAGGGTGGAACACTGAAGCTTTCTTT

D gene: TRBD2
J gene: TRBJ2-2
V gene: TRBV19
clone size: NA
CDR3 protein: CASSLAGGGTGELFF
CDR3 DNA: TGTGCCAGTAGCCTAGCGGGAGGAGGCACCGGGGAGCTGTTTTTT

D gene: TRBD1
J gene: TRBJ2-5
V gene: TRBV14
clone size: NA
CDR3 protein: CASSQWTGRETQYF
CDR3 DNA: TGTGCCAGCAGTCAATGGACAGGGAGGGAGACCCAGTACTTC

D gene: TRBD2
J gene: TRBJ2-3
V gene: TRBV5-1
clone size: NA
CDR3 protein: CASSPGLAGGNTDTQYF
CDR3 DNA: TGTGCCAGCAGCCCCGGACTAGCGGGCGGAAACACAGATACGCAGTATTTT

D gene: TRBD1
J gene: TRBJ2-1
V gene: TRBV15
clone size: medium-sized
CDR3 protein: CATGQGATFRVF
CDR3 DNA: TGTGCCACCGGGCAGGGGGCCACTTTTCGGGTCTTC

D gene: NA
J gene: TRBJ2-1
V gene: TRBV4-2
clone size: medium-sized
CDR3 protein: CASSQENVNEQFF
CDR3 DNA: TGTGCCAGCAGCCAAGAAAACGTGAATGAGCAGTTCTTC

D gene: TRBD1
J gene: TRBJ2-5
V gene: TRBV11-2
clone size: NA
CDR3 protein: CASSSTGGQETQYF
CDR3 DNA: TGTGCCAGCAGCTCGACAGGGGGTCAAGAGACCCAGTACTTC

D gene: NA
J gene: TRBJ2-5
V gene: TRBV6-2/TRBV6-3
clone size: medium-sized
CDR3 protein: CASSQRDKETQYF
CDR3 DNA: TGTGCCAGCAGCCAGCGGGACAAAGAGACCCAGTACTTC

D gene: NA
J gene: TRBJ2-5
V gene: TRBV15
clone size: medium-sized
CDR3 protein: CATSRDVAKQETQYF
CDR3 DNA: TGTGCCACCAGCAGAGATGTGGCCAAACAAGAGACCCAGTACTTC

D gene: TRBD2
J gene: TRBJ2-2
V gene: TRBV6-5
clone size: medium-sized
CDR3 protein: CASSSPAGGFTGELFF
CDR3 DNA: TGTGCCAGCAGTTCTCCGGCGGGAGGTTTCACCGGGGAGCTGTTTTTT

D gene: TRBD2
J gene: TRBJ2-1
V gene: TRBV12-3/TRBV12-4
clone size: once
CDR3 protein: CASSLAPGLVGYNEQFF
CDR3 DNA: TGTGCCAGCAGTTTAGCACCGGGACTAGTTGGGTACAATGAGCAGTTCTTC

D gene: NA
J gene: TRBJ2-4
V gene: TRBV6-2/TRBV6-3
clone size: NA
CDR3 protein: CASSYSHGNIQYF
CDR3 DNA: TGTGCCAGCAGTTATTCACATGGGAACATTCAGTACTTC

D gene: NA
J gene: TRBJ2-1
V gene: TRBV5-4
clone size: medium-sized
CDR3 protein: CASSLSVGSYNEQFF
CDR3 DNA: TGTGCCAGCAGCTTGTCAGTGGGCAGTTACAATGAGCAGTTCTTC

D gene: NA
J gene: TRBJ1-1
V gene: TRBV7-9
clone size: NA
CDR3 protein: CASSLNRNTEAFF
CDR3 DNA: TGTGCCAGCAGCTTAAACAGGAACACTGAAGCTTTCTTT

D gene: TRBD2
J gene: TRBJ2-1
V gene: TRBV20-1
clone size: few
CDR3 protein: CSARDRTSWIANEQFF
CDR3 DNA: TGCAGTGCTAGAGATCGGACTAGCTGGATCGCCAATGAGCAGTTCTTC

D gene: NA
J gene: TRBJ1-6
V gene: TRBV5-8
clone size: NA
CDR3 protein: CASSLGRVVINSPLHF
CDR3 DNA: TGTGCCAGCAGCTTGGGAAGGGTAGTAATTAATTCACCCCTCCACTTT

D gene: NA
J gene: TRBJ2-4
V gene: TRBV4-1
clone size: once
CDR3 protein: CASSQDEGGTEYF
CDR3 DNA: TGCGCCAGCAGCCAAGATGAGGGGGGAACAGAGTACTTC

D gene: NA
J gene: TRBJ2-1
V gene: TRBV9
clone size: NA
CDR3 protein: CASSYPGEQFF
CDR3 DNA: TGTGCCAGCAGCTATCCGGGAGAGCAGTTCTTC

D gene: TRBD2
J gene: TRBJ2-3
V gene: TRBV27
clone size: medium-sized
CDR3 protein: CASSSSGLAGPTDTQYF
CDR3 DNA: TGTGCCAGCAGTTCCTCGGGACTAGCGGGGCCCACAGATACGCAGTATTTT

D gene: TRBD1
J gene: TRBJ2-3
V gene: TRBV7-2
clone size: medium-sized
CDR3 protein: CASNSEGGPDTQYF
CDR3 DNA: TGTGCCAGCAACTCTGAAGGGGGCCCAGATACGCAGTATTTT

D gene: TRBD2
J gene: TRBJ2-1
V gene: TRBV4-3
clone size: once
CDR3 protein: CASSQERLAGAYNEQFF
CDR3 DNA: TGCGCCAGCAGCCAAGAACGGCTAGCGGGAGCCTACAATGAGCAGTTCTTC

D gene: NA
J gene: TRBJ2-7
V gene: TRBV18
clone size: medium-sized
CDR3 protein: CASSPGWGREEQYF
CDR3 DNA: TGTGCCAGCTCACCAGGATGGGGCAGGGAGGAGCAGTACTTC

D gene: NA
J gene: TRBJ2-5
V gene: TRBV20-1
clone size: few
CDR3 protein: CSASVIWGASSLETQYF
CDR3 DNA: TGCAGTGCTAGTGTCATCTGGGGGGCCAGCAGTCTAGAGACCCAGTACTTC

D gene: TRBD1
J gene: TRBJ2-1
V gene: TRBV6-5
clone size: medium-sized
CDR3 protein: CASSSAKRGRMVHEQFF
CDR3 DNA: TGTGCCAGCAGTTCCGCTAAGAGGGGGCGAATGGTTCATGAGCAGTTCTTC

D gene: TRBD1
J gene: TRBJ2-7
V gene: TRBV27
clone size: NA
CDR3 protein: CASRSLTPGTALYEQYF
CDR3 DNA: TGTGCCAGCCGCTCTTTAACTCCCGGGACAGCCCTCTACGAGCAGTACTTC

D gene: TRBD2
J gene: TRBJ2-3
V gene: TRBV24-1
clone size: NA
CDR3 protein: CATSLGGRTDTQYF
CDR3 DNA: TGTGCCACCAGTCTCGGCGGGAGGACAGATACGCAGTATTTT

D gene: NA
J gene: TRBJ2-5
V gene: TRBV6-1
clone size: NA
CDR3 protein: CASSEANWAQETQYF
CDR3 DNA: TGTGCCAGCAGTGAAGCGAATTGGGCCCAAGAGACCCAGTACTTC

D gene: NA
J gene: TRBJ1-1
V gene: TRBV29-1
clone size: medium-sized
CDR3 protein: CSVLGQMNTEAFF
CDR3 DNA: TGCAGCGTTCTCGGACAGATGAACACTGAAGCTTTCTTT

D gene: NA
J gene: TRBJ1-6
V gene: TRBV7-2
clone size: few
CDR3 protein: CASSAYRNNSPLHF
CDR3 DNA: TGTGCCAGCAGCGCTTACCGTAATAATTCACCCCTCCACTTT

D gene: NA
J gene: TRBJ1-3
V gene: TRBV5-4
clone size: NA
CDR3 protein: CASSPGHRVNGNTIYF
CDR3 DNA: TGTGCCAGCAGCCCTGGCCACAGGGTAAATGGAAACACCATATATTTT

D gene: NA
J gene: TRBJ2-4
V gene: TRBV6-1
clone size: NA
CDR3 protein: CASSSNSGNKNIQYF
CDR3 DNA: TGTGCCAGCAGCAGTAATTCAGGGAACAAAAACATTCAGTACTTC

D gene: TRBD2
J gene: TRBJ2-6
V gene: TRBV18
clone size: NA
CDR3 protein: CASSPGLAGHSGANVLTF
CDR3 DNA: TGTGCCAGCTCACCAGGGCTAGCGGGACACTCTGGGGCCAACGTCCTGACTTTC

D gene: NA
J gene: TRBJ2-5
V gene: TRBV12-3/TRBV12-4
clone size: NA
CDR3 protein: CASSFRAETQYF
CDR3 DNA: TGTGCCAGCAGTTTCAGGGCGGAGACCCAGTACTTC

D gene: TRBD1
J gene: TRBJ2-5
V gene: TRBV24-1
clone size: few
CDR3 protein: CATSDPDRVGTQYF
CDR3 DNA: TGTGCCACCAGTGACCCAGACAGGGTGGGGACCCAGTACTTC